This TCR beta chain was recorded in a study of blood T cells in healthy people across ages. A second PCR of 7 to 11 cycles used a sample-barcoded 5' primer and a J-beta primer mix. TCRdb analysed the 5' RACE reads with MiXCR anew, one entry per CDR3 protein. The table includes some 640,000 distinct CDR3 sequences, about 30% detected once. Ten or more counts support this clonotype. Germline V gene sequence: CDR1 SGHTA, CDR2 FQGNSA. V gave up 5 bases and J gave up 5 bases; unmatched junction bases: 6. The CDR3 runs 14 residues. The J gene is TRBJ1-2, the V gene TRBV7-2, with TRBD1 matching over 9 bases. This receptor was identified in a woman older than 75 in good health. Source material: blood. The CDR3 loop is CASSPRDREYGYTF. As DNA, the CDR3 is TGTGCCAGCAGCCCTCGGGACAGGGAGTATGGCTACACCTTC.